This TCR beta chain was identified in a study of cytomegalovirus exposure and HLA in healthy donors. For the study at large: Early released data comprised around 80 million unique TCRs from HLA-typed donors.

Worth noting for this clone: Antigen: not known. The junction does not match germline at one end; this may be a read error.

The primer mix had 60 Vbeta and 13 Jbeta primers. Assay: immunoSEQ multiplex PCR; the TCRdb copy retains only in-frame clones and omits some. The data hold 80,000 to 90,000 clones, with roughly 80% observed a single time. Study-wide results and caveats: Specificity for CMV antigens was confirmed in vitro for a few of the CMV-associated chains. Altogether, 150 to 200 TCR beta chains were recorded as cytomegalovirus-associated. The authors later linked a missense DCLRE1C variant to TCR beta V- and J-gene trimming.

This sequence was found in a man aged 25-45 years in good health and CMV-seronegative. Material for sequencing was PBMCs.

CDR3 nucleotides: TGTGCCAGCAGCGTCGGGGACTCCTACAAGCAGTACTTC. This encodes CASSVGDSYKQYF. The chain is built from TRBV7-7 and TRBJ2-7; the D gene is possibly TRBD2 (6 bases). Germline CDR1 is SSHAT and CDR2 is FNYEAQ (reference sequence). CDR3 length: 13 residues.